These 6 T cell receptor beta chains were sequenced from one sample in a study of technical replicates of blood from several donors. This table comes from immunoSEQ multiplex PCR, and its TCRdb copy is limited to in-frame clones, with some not included. Here the sample spans about 56,000 clones, approximately 92% being singletons. Input material: PBMCs. The receptors come from a human donor in good health. Some clones in this sample may be carry-over from other donors' samples.

The chain couples TRBV7-2 to TRBJ2-2, with D tentatively TRBD1 (5 bases). V gave up 1 base and J gave up 0 bases, with 9 bases separating them. Germline V gives CDR1 SGHTA, CDR2 FQGNSA. The CDR3 runs to 16 residues. The CDR3 here is CASSLVVRANTGELFF. In nucleotides, the CDR3 is TGTGCCAGCAGCTTAGTTGTCAGGGCGAACACCGGGGAGCTGTTTTTT. Full variable domain (missing parts from reference TRBV7-2 and TRBJ2-2): GAGVSQSPSNKVTEKGKDVELRCDPISGHTALYWYRQSLGQGLEFLIYFQGNSAPDKSGLPSDRFSAERTGGSVSTLTIQRTQQEDSAVYLCASSLVVRANTGELFFGEGSRLTVL.

The chain combines TRBV6-5 with TRBJ1-1; D ambiguous. The CDR3 length is 13 residues. Germline V gives CDR1 MNHEY, CDR2 SVGAGI. V lost 1 base and J lost 0, with 3 bases in between. CDR3 amino acids: CASSYWLNTEAFF. CDR3 nucleotide sequence: TGTGCCAGCAGTTACTGGCTGAACACTGAAGCTTTCTTT.

The chain carries TRBV4-3 and TRBJ1-6; D call uncertain. The CDR3 consists of 15 residues. Trimming shortened V by 4 bases and J by 8 bases, and 15 bases separated the two germline ends. Germline V gene lookup returns CDR1 LGHNA and CDR2 YSLEER. CDR3 region: CASSRRMRMDSPLHF. The CDR3 DNA is TGCGCCAGCAGCCGCCGGATGAGGATGGATTCACCCCTCCACTTT.

This clone came up once. The chain carries TRBV4-3 and TRBJ2-2, with TRBD2 identical over 10 bases. After removal of 0 bases from V and 6 bases from J, the junction contained 7 bases not matched to a gene. The CDR3 has 17 residues. Germline CDR1 LGHNA, CDR2 YSLEER. The CDR3 loop is CASSQDERGGRAGELFF. The CDR3 DNA sequence: TGCGCCAGCAGCCAAGACGAGCGGGGGGGCCGGGCCGGGGAGCTGTTTTTT.

The chain employs TRBV12-2 and TRBJ2-5; TRBD1 was called by the table and not checked on the DNA. TRBV12-2 is a listed pseudogene. CDR3 length: 16 amino acids. For the CDR3, the DNA is TGTGCAAGTCGCTTCCTGGGACATAATAGCTGGGAGACCCAGTACTTC. The encoded protein is CASRFLGHNSWETQYF.

The genes are TRBV6-5 and TRBJ2-7; TRBD2 agrees at 10 bases. CDR3 length: 14 residues. Germline CDR1 and CDR2: MNHEY and SVGAGI. V shed 6 bases, J shed 1 base, and the junction held 3 bases outside the gene matches. CDR3 amino acids: CASRRAGGSYEQYF. The CDR3 DNA is TGTGCCAGCAGGAGAGCGGGAGGGTCCTACGAGCAGTACTTC.